The entry below gives a single TCR beta chain sequence along with its context. Its cognate antigen is unknown. This record comes from a study of T cell responses to AZD1222 COVID-19 vaccine. Study-wide results and limits: Two doses of AZD1222 preceded a rise in Spike-specific TCR breadth and depth. Regions left unmutated in variants are reportedly the target of nearly half of spike-specific TCRs. Most donors were white British and more were female, and clonal diversity was possibly underestimated.

This CDR3 is built from 11 residues. The germline gives CDR1 MNHEY, CDR2 SVGAGI. Trimming pared 6 bases from V and 10 bases from J, leaving 10 bases between. Assay used: immunoSEQ multiplex PCR; TCRdb lists only in-frame clones, some missing. The sample has roughly 160,000 clones, about 91% seen once; the top ten hold 1% to 1.5%. The receptor's source is an adult who received the AZD1222 COVID-19 vaccine. The chain uses TRBV6-5 and TRBJ2-1; D gene unclear. Sequencing used peripheral blood, obtained 28 days after the second AZD1222 dose. DNA of the CDR3: TGTGCCAGCAGCCTTAATTTCGAGCAGTTCTTC. Translation gives CASSLNFEQFF.